This paragraph covers one TCR beta chain sequence. This entry comes from a study of blood T cell repertoires in COVID-19. Study-wide context: Samples of COVID-19 (acute and convalescent) were obtained from the United States, Italy and Spain.

The CDR3 is 12 residues long. Trimming removed 2 bases from V and 4 bases from J, with 6 bases in between. Germline assignment: CDR1 MDHEN and CDR2 SYDVKM. Generated by immunoSEQ multiplex PCR, the TCRdb table keeps only in-frame clones and is missing some. The sample consists of some 200,000 clones, around 86% of them appearing once. The V and J genes are TRBV28 and TRBJ2-7; no firm D call. Material: peripheral blood. The clonotype originates from an elderly man with acute or convalescent COVID-19. CDR3: CASSLGWYEQYF. The CDR3 DNA is TGTGCCAGCAGTTTAGGCTGGTACGAGCAGTACTTC.